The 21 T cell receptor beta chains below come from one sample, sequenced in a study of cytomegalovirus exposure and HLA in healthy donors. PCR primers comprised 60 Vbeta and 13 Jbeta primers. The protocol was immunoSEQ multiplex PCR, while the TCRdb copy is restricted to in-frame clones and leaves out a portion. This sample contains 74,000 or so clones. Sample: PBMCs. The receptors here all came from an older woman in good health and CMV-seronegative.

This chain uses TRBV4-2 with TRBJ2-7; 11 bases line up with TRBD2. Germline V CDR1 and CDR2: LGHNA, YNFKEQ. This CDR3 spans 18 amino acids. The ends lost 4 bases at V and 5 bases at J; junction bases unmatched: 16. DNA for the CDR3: TGTGCCAGCAGCCGATACCTGGGGATCACTAGCGGGAGCGACGAGCAGTACTTC. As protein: CASSRYLGITSGSDEQYF.

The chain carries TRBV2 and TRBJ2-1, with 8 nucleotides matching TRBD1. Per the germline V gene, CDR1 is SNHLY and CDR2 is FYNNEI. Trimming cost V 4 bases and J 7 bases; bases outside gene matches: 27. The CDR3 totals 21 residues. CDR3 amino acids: CASSGPRGLSVPTPLGNEQFF. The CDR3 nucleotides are TGTGCCAGCAGTGGCCCCAGGGGGCTTTCAGTCCCTACCCCCCTGGGTAATGAGCAGTTCTTC.

The CDR3 protein is CASSLGGAAHGGAHNEQFF. The CDR3 DNA reads TGTGCCAGCAGTTTGGGCGGCGCCGCCCATGGAGGGGCTCACAATGAGCAGTTCTTC. This sequence joins TRBV28 and TRBJ2-1, with D possibly being TRBD2 (6 bases). There are 19 residues in the CDR3. Germline-derived CDR1 and CDR2 are MDHEN and SYDVKM. V lost 3 bases to trimming and J lost 5 bases, with 26 bases between them.

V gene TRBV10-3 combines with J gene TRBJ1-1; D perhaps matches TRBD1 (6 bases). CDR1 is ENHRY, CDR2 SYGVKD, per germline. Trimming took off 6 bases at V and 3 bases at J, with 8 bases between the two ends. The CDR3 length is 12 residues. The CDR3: CAIRAGDTEAFF. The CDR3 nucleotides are TGTGCCATCAGGGCAGGGGACACTGAAGCTTTCTTT.

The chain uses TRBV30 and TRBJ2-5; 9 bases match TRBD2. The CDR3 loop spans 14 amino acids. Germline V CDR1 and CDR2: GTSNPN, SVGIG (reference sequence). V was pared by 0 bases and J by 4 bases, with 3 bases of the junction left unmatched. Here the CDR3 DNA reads TGTGCCTGGAGTGTACTTAGCGGGAGAGAGACCCAGTACTTC. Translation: CAWSVLSGRETQYF.

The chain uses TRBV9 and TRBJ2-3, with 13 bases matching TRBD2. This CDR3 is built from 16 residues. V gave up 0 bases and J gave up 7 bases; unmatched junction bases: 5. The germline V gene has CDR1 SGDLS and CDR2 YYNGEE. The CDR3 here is CASSVDTSGRVNTQYF. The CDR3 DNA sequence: TGTGCCAGCAGCGTAGATACTAGCGGGAGGGTGAATACGCAGTATTTT.

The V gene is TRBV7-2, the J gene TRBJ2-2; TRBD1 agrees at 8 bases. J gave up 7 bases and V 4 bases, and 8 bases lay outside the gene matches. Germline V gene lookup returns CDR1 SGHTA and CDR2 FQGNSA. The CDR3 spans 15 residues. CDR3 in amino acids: CASSYRTGFGGELFF. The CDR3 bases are TGTGCCAGCAGCTACCGGACAGGGTTTGGCGGGGAGCTGTTTTTT.

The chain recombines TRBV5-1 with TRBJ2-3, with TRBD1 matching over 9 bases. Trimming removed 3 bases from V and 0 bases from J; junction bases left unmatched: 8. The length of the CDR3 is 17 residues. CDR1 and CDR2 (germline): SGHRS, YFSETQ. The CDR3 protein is CASSSGTGIGSTDTQYF. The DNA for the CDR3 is TGCGCCAGCAGCTCTGGGACAGGGATAGGAAGCACAGATACGCAGTATTTT. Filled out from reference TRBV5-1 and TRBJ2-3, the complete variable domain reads KAGVTQTPRYLIKTRGQQVTLSCSPISGHRSVSWYQQTPGQGLQFLFEYFSETQRNKGNFPGRFSGRQFSNSRSEMNVSTLELGDSALYLCASSSGTGIGSTDTQYFGPGTRLTVL.

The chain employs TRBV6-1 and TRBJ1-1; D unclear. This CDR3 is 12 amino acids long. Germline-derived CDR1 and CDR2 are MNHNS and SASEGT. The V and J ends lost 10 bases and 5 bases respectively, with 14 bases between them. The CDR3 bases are TGTGCCACCGGACTCGGTTGGACTGAAGCTTTCTTT. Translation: CATGLGWTEAFF.

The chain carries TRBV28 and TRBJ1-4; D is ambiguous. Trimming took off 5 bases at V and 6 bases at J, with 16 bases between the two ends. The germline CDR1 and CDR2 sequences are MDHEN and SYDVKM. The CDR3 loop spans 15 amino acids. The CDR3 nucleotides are TGTGCCAGCAGTCCAGAGGGTATTCGGGATGAAAAACTGTTTTTT. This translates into CASSPEGIRDEKLFF.

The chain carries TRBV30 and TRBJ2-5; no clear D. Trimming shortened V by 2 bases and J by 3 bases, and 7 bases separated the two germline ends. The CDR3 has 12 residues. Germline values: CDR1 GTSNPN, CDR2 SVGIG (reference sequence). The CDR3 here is CAWSLQEETQYF. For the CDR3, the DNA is TGTGCCTGGAGTCTCCAGGAAGAGACCCAGTACTTC.

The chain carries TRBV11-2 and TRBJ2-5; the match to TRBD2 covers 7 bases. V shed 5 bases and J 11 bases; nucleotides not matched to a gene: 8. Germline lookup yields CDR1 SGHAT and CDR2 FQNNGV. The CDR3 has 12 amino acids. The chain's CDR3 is CASSRTLREQYF. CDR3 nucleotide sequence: TGTGCCAGCAGCCGGACCCTGCGGGAGCAGTACTTC.

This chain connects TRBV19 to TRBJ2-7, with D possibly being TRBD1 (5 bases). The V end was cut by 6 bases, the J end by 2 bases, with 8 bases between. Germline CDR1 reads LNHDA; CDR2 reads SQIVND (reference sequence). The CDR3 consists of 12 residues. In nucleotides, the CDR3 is TGTGCCAGTAGGGGGCCGACCTACGAGCAGTACTTC. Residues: CASRGPTYEQYF.

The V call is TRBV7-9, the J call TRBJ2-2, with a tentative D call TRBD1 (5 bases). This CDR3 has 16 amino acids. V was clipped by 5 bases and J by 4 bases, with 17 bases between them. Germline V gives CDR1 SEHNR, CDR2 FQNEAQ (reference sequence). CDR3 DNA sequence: TGTGCCAGCAGCCCCAAGGGCAGGGAAGGCACCGGGGAGCTGTTTTTT. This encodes CASSPKGREGTGELFF.

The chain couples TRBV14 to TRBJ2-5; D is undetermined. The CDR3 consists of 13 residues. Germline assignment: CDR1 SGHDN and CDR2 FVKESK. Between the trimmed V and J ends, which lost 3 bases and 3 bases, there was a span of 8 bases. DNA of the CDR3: TGTGCCAGCAGCCAGAATTTAGAAGAGACCCAGTACTTC. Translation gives CASSQNLEETQYF.

For the CDR3, the DNA is TGCGCCAGCAGCTTCAGAGGCAGGGAGAACACCGGGGAGCTGTTTTTT. This translates into CASSFRGRENTGELFF. J is TRBJ2-2 and V is TRBV5-1; D is possibly TRBD1 (5 bases). V shed 2 bases and J shed 1 base, with 12 bases lying between them. CDR1 is SGHRS, CDR2 YFSETQ, per germline. CDR3 length: 16 residues.

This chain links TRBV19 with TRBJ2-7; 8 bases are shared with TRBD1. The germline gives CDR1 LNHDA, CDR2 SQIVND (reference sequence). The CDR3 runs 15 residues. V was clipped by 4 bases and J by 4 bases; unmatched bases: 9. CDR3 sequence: CASSSMTGEGYEQYF. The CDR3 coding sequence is TGTGCCAGTAGTAGTATGACAGGGGAAGGATACGAGCAGTACTTC. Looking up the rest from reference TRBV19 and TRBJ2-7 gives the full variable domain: DGGITQSPKYLFRKEGQNVTLSCEQNLNHDAMYWYRQDPGQGLRLIYYSQIVNDFQKGDIAEGYSVSREKKESFPLTVTSAQKNPTAFYLCASSSMTGEGYEQYFGPGTRLTVT.

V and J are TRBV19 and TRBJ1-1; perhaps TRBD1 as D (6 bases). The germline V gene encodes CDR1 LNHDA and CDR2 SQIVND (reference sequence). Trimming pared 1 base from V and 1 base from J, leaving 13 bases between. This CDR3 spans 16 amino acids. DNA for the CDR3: TGTGCCAGTAGTATAGGGACAGCCACTTCGAACACTGAAGCTTTCTTT. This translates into CASSIGTATSNTEAFF.

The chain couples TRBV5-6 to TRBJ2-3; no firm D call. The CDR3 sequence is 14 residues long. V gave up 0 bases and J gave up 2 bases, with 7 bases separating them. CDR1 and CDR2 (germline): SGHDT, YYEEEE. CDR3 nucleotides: TGTGCCAGCAGCTTGGCCGGTATCACAGATACGCAGTATTTT. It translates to CASSLAGITDTQYF.

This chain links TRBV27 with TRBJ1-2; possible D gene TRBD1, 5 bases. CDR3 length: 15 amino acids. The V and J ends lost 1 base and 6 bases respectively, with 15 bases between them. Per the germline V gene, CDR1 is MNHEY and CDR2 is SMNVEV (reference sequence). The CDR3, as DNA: TGTGCCAGCAGTTTATATGGGCAGGGAAAGAATGGCTACACCTTC. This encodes CASSLYGQGKNGYTF.

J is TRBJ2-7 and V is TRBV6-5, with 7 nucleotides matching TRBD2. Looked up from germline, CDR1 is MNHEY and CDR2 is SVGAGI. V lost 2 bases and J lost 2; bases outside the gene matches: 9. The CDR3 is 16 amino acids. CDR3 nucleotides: TGTGCCAGCAGTTACCGTCCTCCGGGACTACCCTACGAGCAGTACTTC. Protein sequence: CASSYRPPGLPYEQYF.